This entry describes one T cell receptor (beta chain). The CDR3 spans 14 residues. Trimming took 5 bases from V and 7 from J, leaving 15 bases between them. CDR1 and CDR2 (germline): MNHEY, SVGAGI. These data are taken from a study of blood T cell repertoires in COVID-19. Libraries were prepared by immunoSEQ multiplex PCR; TCRdb keeps only in-frame clonotypes and omits some of them. The repertoire holds almost 250,000 clones, with more than 75% as singletons. Sequenced material: peripheral blood. The chain uses TRBV6-5 and TRBJ2-1; perhaps TRBD2 as D (7 bases). This TCR was recovered from an elderly woman with COVID-19, enrolled during active disease. CDR3 in DNA: TGTGCCAGCAGTACCCAAAAGGGGGGGAATGAGCAGTTCTTC. Amino acids: CASSTQKGGNEQFF.